The present entry profiles one TCR beta chain with its context. Germline CDR1 and CDR2: LNHDA and SQIVND (reference sequence). V was shortened by 3 bases and J by 0 bases, with 12 bases between the two germline ends. The CDR3 loop spans 16 amino acids. Repertoires were generated with immunoSEQ multiplex PCR, while TCRdb's copy carries only in-frame clones and drops some. This sample yields about 32,000 clones, of which roughly 93% are seen a single time; approximately 2.8% belongs to the top ten. These data come from a study of circulating and synovial CD4+ cells in juvenile arthritis. Sequenced sample: CD4+ T cells from blood. The clonotype comes from a human donor with juvenile idiopathic arthritis. This rearrangement joins TRBV19 to TRBJ1-5; no reliable D call. CDR3 protein: CASSMPRLYSNQPQHF. The CDR3 nucleotides are TGTGCCAGTAGTATGCCCAGGCTGTATAGCAATCAGCCCCAGCATTTT.